The T cell receptor beta chain under discussion was sequenced for a study of blood T cell repertoires in COVID-19. About the research overall: Nucleic acid was either cDNA or gDNA, and it came from T cells, B-cell-depleted T cells, or PBMCs.

Repertoires were generated with immunoSEQ multiplex PCR, while TCRdb's copy carries only in-frame clones and drops some. The sample contains a few hundred thousand clones, 80% to 90% of which appear only once. V was trimmed by 0 bases and J by 5 bases, leaving 11 bases between them. Germline V gene data show CDR1 as SGHNT and CDR2 as YYREEE (reference sequence). The CDR3 is 14 amino acids. Material: PBMCs or T cells enriched from blood (not recorded which). The chain carries TRBV5-4 and TRBJ1-1; tentative D call: TRBD1 (6 bases). The clonotype was recovered from a young man who had recovered from COVID-19. The CDR3 reads CASSLEGGWTEAFF. The CDR3, as DNA: TGTGCCAGCAGCTTGGAAGGGGGTTGGACTGAAGCTTTCTTT.